This TCR beta chain was obtained from a study of blood T cell repertoires in COVID-19. The wider study: Some COVID-19 samples were acute and others convalescent; all came from the United States, Italy and Spain. Nucleic acid was either cDNA or gDNA, and it came from T cells, B-cell-depleted T cells, or PBMCs.

V lost 4 bases and J lost 0, with 7 bases in between. CDR1 is SGHTA and CDR2 is FQGNSA in the germline V gene. The CDR3 contains 14 residues. In the study's own analysis: Reference gene primer amplification yielded estimated nucleated cell counts. Sequencing was performed with immunoSEQ multiplex PCR; in TCRdb, only in-frame clones are kept and a portion is missing. The DNA gave D and trimming, while V, J and clone size come from that table. This table holds about 260,000 clones, around four fifths found once. V usage is TRBV7-2 and J usage is TRBJ2-1, with D perhaps TRBD2 (5 bases). The sample taken for sequencing was peripheral blood. This receptor was taken from a man aged 60-69 years with acute or convalescent COVID-19. The CDR3 here is CASSSRDSYNEQFF. The CDR3 nucleotides are TGTGCCAGCAGCTCCCGGGACTCCTACAATGAGCAGTTCTTC.